A single sample gave rise to the 8 T cell receptor beta chains below, sequenced in a study of response to subunit inactivated influenza vaccine. TCRdb reanalysed the RT-PCR reads using MiXCR and keeps one entry per CDR3 protein. This sample has about 500,000 distinct CDR3 sequences, with 15% to 20% found just once. Specimen: CD4+ T cells sorted from PBMCs, collected less than 30 months after vaccination. These receptors originate from a man between 50 and 75 years old who received an inactivated influenza vaccine.

This chain joins TRBV27 and TRBJ2-1; no definite D call. The germline V gene encodes CDR1 MNHEY and CDR2 SMNVEV (reference sequence). The CDR3 sequence is 17 residues long. V lost 4 bases and J 6 bases, leaving 22 bases between the germline ends. In nucleotides, the CDR3 is TGTGCCAGCAGTTCCCTACGCCTAGACGCTTCCGGCAATGAGCAGTTCTTC. Translation: CASSSLRLDASGNEQFF.

This clonotype came up a few times. The chain is built from TRBV7-2 and TRBJ2-5, with D tentatively TRBD1 (6 bases). Germline values: CDR1 SGHTA, CDR2 FQGNSA. V lost 3 bases and J 1 base, leaving 15 bases between the germline ends. The CDR3 is made up of 16 amino acids. The CDR3 spells CASSFGYRVTQETQYF. The DNA for the CDR3 is TGTGCCAGCAGCTTCGGTTACAGGGTCACCCAAGAGACCCAGTACTTC.

The chain has TRBV10-3 and TRBJ1-2, with D uncertain. Germline V gene data show CDR1 as ENHRY and CDR2 as SYGVKD. V lost 10 bases and J 2 bases, leaving 11 bases between the germline ends. CDR3 length: 12 residues. The DNA of the CDR3 is TGTGCCACCCTTGCGGAAAACTATGGCTACACCTTC. Its protein product is CATLAENYGYTF.

The DNA of the CDR3 is TGTGCCAGCATTTCGGACCGGGTCTCACGGGGCAGGGAGACCCAGTACTTC. Translated, it gives CASISDRVSRGRETQYF. The chain has TRBV6-2 or TRBV6-3 and TRBJ2-5, with D perhaps assigned TRBD1 or TRBD2 (5 bases each). This CDR3 contains 17 residues. CDR1 and CDR2 (germline): MNHEY, SVGEGT. The V and J ends lost 7 bases and 5 bases respectively, with 26 bases between them.

This chain connects TRBV29-1 to TRBJ2-7; TRBD1 matches at 9 bases. The CDR3 runs to 15 residues. The V gene end was trimmed by 4 bases and the J gene end by 6 bases; junction bases not matched to a gene: 13. Per the germline V gene, CDR1 is SQVTM and CDR2 is ANQGSEA. The chain's CDR3 is CSVGGRGTGTREQYF. CDR3 DNA sequence: TGCAGCGTTGGGGGGCGGGGGACAGGGACTCGCGAGCAGTACTTC.

This chain joins TRBV29-1 and TRBJ2-7; D call uncertain. The CDR3 length is 14 residues. Germline CDR1 SQVTM, CDR2 ANQGSEA. Trimming removed 5 bases at V and 4 bases at J, with 18 bases between. CDR3 nucleotides: TGCAGCGTTACCACAACCGGGTCCAGTTACGAGCAGTACTTC. As protein: CSVTTTGSSYEQYF.

The chain combines TRBV11-2 with TRBJ2-1, with 13 bases fitting TRBD2. In germline, CDR1 is SGHAT, CDR2 FQNNGV. This CDR3 contains 19 residues. Trimming took 3 bases from V and 0 from J; bases not matched to a gene: 8. CDR3 sequence (DNA): TGTGCCAGCAGCTTTCCGACTAGCGGGGGGCTAAGCTCCTACAATGAGCAGTTCTTC. Its translation is CASSFPTSGGLSSYNEQFF.

The chain employs TRBV5-4 and TRBJ2-1, with a weak D call TRBD2 (5 bases). Germline V gives CDR1 SGHNT, CDR2 YYREEE (reference sequence). The ends were cut back, 1 base at V and 9 bases at J, with 17 bases in the middle. The CDR3 is 15 amino acids. CDR3 sequence reads: CASSLKSLVRGEQFF. Written as DNA, the CDR3 is TGTGCCAGCAGCTTGAAGTCTTTGGTCCGGGGTGAGCAGTTCTTC.